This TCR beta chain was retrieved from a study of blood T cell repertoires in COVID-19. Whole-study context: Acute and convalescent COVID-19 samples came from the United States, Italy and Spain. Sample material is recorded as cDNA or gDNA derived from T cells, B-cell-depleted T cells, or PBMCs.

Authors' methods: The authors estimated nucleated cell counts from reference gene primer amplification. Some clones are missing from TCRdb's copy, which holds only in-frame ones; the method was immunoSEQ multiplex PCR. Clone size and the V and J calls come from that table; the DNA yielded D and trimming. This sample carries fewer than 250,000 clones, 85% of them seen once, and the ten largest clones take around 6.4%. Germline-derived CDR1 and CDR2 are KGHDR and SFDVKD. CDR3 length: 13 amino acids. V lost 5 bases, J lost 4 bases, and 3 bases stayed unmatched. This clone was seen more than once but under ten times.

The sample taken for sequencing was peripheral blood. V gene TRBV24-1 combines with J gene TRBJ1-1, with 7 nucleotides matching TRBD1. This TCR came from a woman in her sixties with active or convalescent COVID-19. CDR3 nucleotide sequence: TGTGCCACCAGTGGACAGGGTCCCACTGAAGCTTTCTTT. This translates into CATSGQGPTEAFF.